The source of this TCR beta chain is a study of shared clonotypes between healthy human individuals (dated by TCRdb to 2019 to 2021). Study-level background: A couple of women and three men aged 18 to 49 years were included in the cohort. For each donor, three plates each were used for CD4 naive and CD4 memory, two plates were used for CD8 naive, and one plate was used for CD8 memory. To estimate repertoire size and how much clonotype sharing occurs between individuals, the study deeply sequenced the blood TCR repertoires of about five healthy adults. Different laboratories and diverse techniques were used to prepare libraries and sequence TCR repertoires, to increase sequencing depth and limit assay-specific biases. Each donor's leukapheresis produced roughly between roughly 0.9 and 8.9 billion PBMCs. The investigation overall reported the following: Even with the large sequencing depth, rarefaction of the sorted-subset datasets indicated that sequencing was incomplete. Pairwise subsampling indicated that sequencing depth was expected to affect the degree of clonotype sharing among donors. Naive subsets generally had larger estimated clonotype richness than memory subsets. Because the study included only a small number of donors, the genetic and exposure-history diversity represented was limited. Compared with non-shared clonotypes, the clonotypes found in all four sorted-subset donors had higher generation probabilities. When a handful of donors were compared, the shared fraction of clonotypes was about 5.4% for naive CD4, more than 3% for naive CD8, more than 2% for memory CD4, and 0.3% to 0.5% for memory CD8. Sampling was restricted to blood, and TCR repertoires in tissue are likely to differ from TCR repertoires in blood.

The germline V gene sets CDR1 to SGHRS and CDR2 to YFSETQ. Including the terminal cysteine and phenylalanine, the CDR3 comprises 16 residues. Only the CDR3 part of the read is kept: 48 bases, read in frame from the first base. Trimming costs V 4 bases and J 0 bases, and their ends lie 16 bases apart. Donors were healthy HIV-negative adults with no recently reported acute infections or vaccinations. Every donor was a Caucasian adult living in Nashville, Tennessee, USA. CD4+ T cells were enriched by magnetic negative selection, after which naive cells were positively selected on CD45RA and the negative fraction was taken as the memory subset. After blood collection by leukapheresis, PBMCs were isolated using Ficoll-Histopaque density gradient centrifugation and then cryopreserved in the vapor phase of liquid nitrogen. Purity and quantity of every magnetically sorted T cell population were checked by analytical flow cytometry. From each sorted fraction, genomic DNA was isolated and quantified by UV absorbance on a Nanodrop 2000c.

Using the deep immunoSEQ assay, multiplex PCR amplified TCR CDR3 regions from genomic DNA. Genomic DNA extracted from each cell subset was distributed evenly over all wells of several immunoSEQ 96-well plates, and each plate served as one replicate. Each replicate PCR for sorted subsets received around 200 ng genomic DNA, equal to about 30,000 T cell genomes. The purified libraries were quantified using a Qubit 3.0 fluorometer, sized with a Bioanalyzer 2100, and then quantified again using the KAPA Library Quantification kit. A separate single-read 150-cycle Illumina NextSeq 550 flow cell was used to sequence each immunoSEQ 96-well plate. The authors' analysis ran thus. Because only junctional sequences without quality scores were contained in the immunoSEQ output, filtering matching that applied to full-length reads could not be performed. Sequences were annotated with PyIR, a Python wrapper for IgBLAST v1.9, using IMGT germline references to assign V/J genes and CDR3. Any read was removed if the V/J assignment was weak (E-value above 1e-6), the CDR3 was missing, or the read contained stop codons, out-of-frame junctions, or ambiguous translated residues. A V3J clonotype was defined by an identical inferred V gene, J gene, and CDR3 amino acid sequence. The percentage overlap between two repertoires was calculated by dividing the number of shared unique clonotypes by the size of the smaller repertoire. RTK rarefaction, the Chao1 estimator, and Recon v2.1 estimates of unobserved clonotypes were used to assess repertoire richness. OLGA was used to compute generation probabilities for all TCRbeta clonotypes that the gDNA method yielded from a handful of donors. TCRdb took over this immuneACCESS table, retaining in-frame rearrangements with V and J assigned. Such tables are incomplete; in checked studies, under half of the missing clones stem from an unresolved V gene, and the remainder is unexplained. V, J and clone size were drawn from that table, and D and trimming were deduced from the DNA. In this sample the table shows roughly 2 million clones, 85% to 95% of which occur a single time. Of the sample, 0.13% is held by the ten largest clones.

Of note for this clone: Its cognate antigen has yet to be identified. Base qualities are not recorded, but no much larger clone differs from it by a single base.

The chain employs TRBV5-1 and TRBJ1-1; no D segment can be confidently identified. What was sequenced was naive CD4+ T cells sorted from blood. Read against the paper, the sample's cell subset or site label means: CD45RA+ positively selected. This TCR was sampled from a man between 18 and 35 years old in good health. The encoded CDR3 is CASSPETLRVNTEAFF. The DNA sequence is given as TGCGCCAGCAGCCCTGAGACCCTTAGGGTGAACACTGAAGCTTTCTTT.